These T cell receptor beta chains were read from a single sample in a study of CD8 T cells in Susac syndrome. TCRdb reprocessed the immunoSEQ multiplex PCR reads via MiXCR and lists one record per CDR3 protein. The table lists 150,000 or so distinct CDR3 sequences, 90% to 95% of them singletons. The sequenced material came from CD4+ T cells from PBMCs. The receptors were gathered from a human donor with Susac syndrome. Both conserved end residues are part of each CDR3.

len	v_gene	j_gene	CDR3aa
15	TRBV20-1	TRBJ2-5	CSARVASGAQETQYF
18	TRBV20-1	TRBJ1-2	CSASSPRVEQAGAYGYTF
12	TRBV20-1	TRBJ2-3	CSARKPTDTQYF
15	TRBV11-2	TRBJ2-6	CASRSTSTGANVLTF
12	TRBV2	TRBJ1-2	CASSEAIDGYTF
12	TRBV10-3	TRBJ2-3	CAISESQATQYF
14	TRBV20-1	TRBJ2-5	CSAAGGPSRETQYF
12	TRBV20-1	TRBJ2-5	CSASPDQETQYF
13	TRBV7-9	TRBJ1-1	CASSRNRDAEAFF
16	TRBV29-1	TRBJ1-2	CSVRRDADSSNYGYTF
14	TRBV20-1	TRBJ2-7	CSAYDRSTYYEQYF
14	TRBV29-1	TRBJ2-3	CSVTPMAGADTQYF
14	TRBV20-1	TRBJ2-2	CSAMGSGGTGELFF
12	TRBV7-3	TRBJ1-5	CASSATDQPQHF
16	TRBV5-1	TRBJ2-1	CASSLGAGSSYNEQFF
13	TRBV7-2	TRBJ2-2	CASSNPGPGELFF
14	TRBV12-3/TRBV12-4	TRBJ2-7	CASSLRTYTYEQYF
16	TRBV4-2	TRBJ2-2	CASSPPAGQGPGELFF
15	TRBV20-1	TRBJ2-3	CSALTTGRRTDTQYF
13	TRBV19	TRBJ1-5	CASAKGGNQPQHF
12	TRBV27	TRBJ2-7	CASRTGAYEQYF
13	TRBV20-1	TRBJ2-7	CSAKKGATYEQYF
15	TRBV7-8	TRBJ1-5	CASSGQENYNQPQHF
18	TRBV12-3/TRBV12-4	TRBJ2-2	CASSLGLAGGVNTGELFF
15	TRBV18	TRBJ1-2	CASSPGQGLSYGYTF
14	TRBV5-4	TRBJ2-7	CASSFPGSSYEQYF
13	TRBV11-3	TRBJ2-1	CASSRPGLNEQFF
12	TRBV20-1	TRBJ1-2	CSARADSYGYTF
17	TRBV15	TRBJ2-1	CATSRDRAGGANNEQFF
14	TRBV4-3	TRBJ1-2	CASSQEDRDRGYTF
14	TRBV18	TRBJ1-2	CASSPPSGFGGYTF
16	TRBV20-1	TRBJ2-1	CSAASGGAHRRNEQFF
16	TRBV1	TRBJ2-4	CTSSQVRVGAKNIQYF
17	TRBV7-9	TRBJ2-3	CASSLRTSGGTTDTQYF
12	TRBV5-4	TRBJ2-5	CASSLSSETQYF